This T cell receptor (beta chain) came from a study of T cells after yellow fever vaccination. General study findings and limits: The booster response re-showed most primary clones: around 95% CD4, almost 90% CD8. Researchers noted that a small share of clonotypes showed up in both CD4 and CD8 compartments. It was a weaker secondary response, yet one that peaked faster, at day 5 versus 15.

Germline V gene data show CDR1 as GTSNPN and CDR2 as SVGIG (reference sequence). Losses at the gene ends were 0 bases for V and 5 bases for J; bases not matched to a gene: 13. The CDR3 spans 17 residues. By 5'RACE template switching, TCR cDNA was produced, with a universal primer site and UMIs added in the process. TCRdb reprocessed the 5' RACE reads with MiXCR, giving one entry per CDR3 protein. Here the sample spans under 600,000 distinct CDR3 sequences, approximately 15% being singletons. With respect to this clonotype: Its antigen is unidentified.

The receptor's source is a man aged 30-40 years who received the YFV17D yellow fever vaccine. The chain combines TRBV30 with TRBJ2-5; 9 bases map to TRBD2. The sample in question was PBMCs, obtained on the day of the yellow fever booster vaccination. CDR3 nucleotide sequence: TGTGCCTGGAGTGTAGGGTTTTTAGCGGGAGCAATGGAGACCCAGTACTTC. Residues: CAWSVGFLAGAMETQYF.